The rows below give T cell receptor beta chains drawn from one sample of a study of blood T cell repertoires in COVID-19. Measured with immunoSEQ multiplex PCR; TCRdb has only the in-frame clones, and not every one. The sample holds roughly 240,000 clones, approximately 84% seen once. The sample comprised peripheral blood. These receptors all come from an elderly woman with acute or convalescent COVID-19. Each CDR3 is given with its conserved first and last residue. A D gene is named only where the DNA matches it firmly. Clone size is given for some rows only: seen once, a few or many times, or a class if the clone is expanded.

d_call j_call v_call clone_size cdr3_length cdr3_aa cdr3_nt
TRBD1 TRBJ1-3 TRBV11-3 . 15 CASSAGQGAGNTIYF TGTGCCAGCAGCGCGGGACAGGGGGCTGGAAACACCATATATTTT
. TRBJ2-2 TRBV28 . 15 CASSSQGRNTGELFF TGTGCCAGCAGCTCACAGGGTAGGAACACCGGGGAGCTGTTTTTT
TRBD1 TRBJ2-1 TRBV5-6 . 17 CASSLAPTGAHYNEQFF TGTGCCAGCAGCTTGGCCCCGACAGGGGCTCACTACAATGAGCAGTTCTTC
TRBD2 TRBJ2-5 TRBV9 . 17 CASSVQTSGSEGETQYF TGTGCCAGCAGCGTACAGACTAGCGGGAGTGAGGGAGAGACCCAGTACTTC
. TRBJ1-5 TRBV28 . 12 CASSSGDQPQHF TGTGCCAGCAGTTCAGGGGACCAGCCCCAGCATTTT
. TRBJ2-7 TRBV24-1 once 13 CATQGSPSYEQYF TGTGCCACCCAGGGGAGCCCTTCCTACGAGCAGTACTTC
. TRBJ2-7 TRBV2 . 14 CASSERANSYEQYF TGTGCCAGCAGTGAGAGAGCGAACTCCTACGAGCAGTACTTC
TRBD1 TRBJ1-4 TRBV4-2 . 15 CASSQYRGRNEKLFF TGTGCCAGCAGCCAATACAGGGGGCGCAATGAAAAACTGTTTTTT
. TRBJ2-7 TRBV7-9 . 13 CASSSPGAYEQYF TGTGCCAGCAGCTCTCCAGGGGCGTACGAGCAGTACTTC
. TRBJ2-1 TRBV5-6 . 13 CASSLSVGGGQFF TGTGCCAGCAGCTTGTCTGTGGGAGGGGGTCAGTTCTTC
. TRBJ2-7 TRBV18 . 13 CASSRDSTYEQYF TGTGCCAGCTCACGCGACTCGACCTACGAGCAGTACTTC
TRBD2 TRBJ2-1 TRBV5-1 . 17 CASSLESGGPGYNEQFF TGCGCCAGCAGCTTGGAAAGCGGGGGCCCGGGTTACAATGAGCAGTTCTTC
TRBD1 TRBJ1-1 TRBV11-1 few 15 CASSSGQGRDTEAFF TGTGCCAGCAGCTCCGGACAGGGTCGAGACACTGAAGCTTTCTTT
TRBD2 TRBJ2-1 TRBV10-3 . 16 CAISEQSGTSYLEQFF TGTGCCATCAGTGAGCAATCCGGGACTAGCTACCTTGAGCAGTTCTTC
TRBD1 TRBJ2-1 TRBV29-1 . 13 CSVERQGVYEQFF TGCAGCGTTGAACGACAGGGTGTCTATGAGCAGTTCTTC
TRBD2 TRBJ2-2 TRBV27 . 15 CASRTAGGVPGELFF TGTGCCAGCAGAACAGCGGGGGGCGTCCCCGGGGAGCTGTTTTTT
TRBD2 TRBJ2-3 TRBV29-1 once 17 CSVEGSGGALSTDTQYF TGCAGCGTTGAGGGGAGCGGGGGGGCCTTAAGCACAGATACGCAGTATTTT
. TRBJ1-6 TRBV6-2/TRBV6-3 . 17 CASSPAWTDRNNSPLHF TGTGCCAGCAGTCCCGCATGGACAGATCGGAATAATTCACCCCTCCACTTT
. TRBJ1-6 TRBV21-1 . 20 CASSFKPGTGRSINNSPLHF TGTGCCAGCAGCTTTAAACCCGGGACAGGGAGGAGCATAAATAATTCACCCCTCCACTTT
TRBD1 TRBJ2-5 TRBV20-1 . 16 CSASHTRDSYQETQYF TGCAGTGCTAGTCACACTCGGGACAGCTACCAAGAGACCCAGTACTTC
. TRBJ2-3 TRBV10-1 . 17 CAKSFTGTADSTDTQYF TGCGCCAAATCATTTACCGGGACTGCAGACAGCACAGATACGCAGTATTTT
TRBD1 TRBJ2-1 TRBV7-2 . 15 CASSVDRGFYNEQFF TGTGCCAGCAGCGTCGACAGGGGGTTTTACAATGAGCAGTTCTTC
TRBD1 TRBJ2-7 TRBV6-5 . 15 CASSYSNQGAGEQYF TGTGCCAGCAGTTACTCGAACCAGGGGGCAGGCGAGCAGTACTTC
TRBD2 TRBJ2-1 TRBV5-1 . 14 CASRLAGGLNEQFF TGCGCCAGCAGACTAGCGGGTGGACTCAATGAGCAGTTCTTC
TRBD2 TRBJ2-7 TRBV5-6 few 15 CASSRRTSYVPEQYF TGTGCCAGCAGCCGTCGGACTAGTTACGTTCCCGAGCAGTACTTC